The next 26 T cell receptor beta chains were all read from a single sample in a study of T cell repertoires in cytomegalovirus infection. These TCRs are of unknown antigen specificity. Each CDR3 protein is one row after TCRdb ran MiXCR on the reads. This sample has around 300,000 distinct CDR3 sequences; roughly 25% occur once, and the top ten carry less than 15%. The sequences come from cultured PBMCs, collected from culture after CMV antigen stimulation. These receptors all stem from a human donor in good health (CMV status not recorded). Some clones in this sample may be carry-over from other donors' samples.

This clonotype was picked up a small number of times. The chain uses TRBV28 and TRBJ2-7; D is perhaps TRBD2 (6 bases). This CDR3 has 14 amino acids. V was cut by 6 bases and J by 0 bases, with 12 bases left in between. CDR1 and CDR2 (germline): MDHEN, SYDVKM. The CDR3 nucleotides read TGTGCCAGCAGAGCCGGGACTTTCTCCTACGAGCAGTACTTC. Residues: CASRAGTFSYEQYF.

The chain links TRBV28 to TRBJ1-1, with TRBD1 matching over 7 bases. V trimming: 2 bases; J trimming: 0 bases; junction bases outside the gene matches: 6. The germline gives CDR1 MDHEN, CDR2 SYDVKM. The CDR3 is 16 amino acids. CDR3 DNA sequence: TGTGCCAGCAGTTTAATAGGGGGCGCTGTGAACACTGAAGCTTTCTTT. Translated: CASSLIGGAVNTEAFF.

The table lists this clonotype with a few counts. Written as DNA, the CDR3 is TGCAGTGTCGGGTCGAACACTGAAGCTTTCTTT. It encodes CSVGSNTEAFF. V is TRBV20-1 and J is TRBJ1-1; D not resolved. With 7 bases removed from V and 1 base from J, the gap between germline ends came to 7 bases. Per the germline V gene, CDR1 is DFQATT and CDR2 is SNEGSKA (reference sequence). This CDR3 comprises 11 residues.

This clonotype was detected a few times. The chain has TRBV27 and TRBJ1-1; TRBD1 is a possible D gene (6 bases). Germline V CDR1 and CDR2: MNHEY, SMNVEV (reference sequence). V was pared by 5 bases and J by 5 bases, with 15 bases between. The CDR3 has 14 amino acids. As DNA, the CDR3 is TGTGCCAGCAGTCCCTACACAGGGTCTACTGAAGCTTTCTTT. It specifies CASSPYTGSTEAFF.

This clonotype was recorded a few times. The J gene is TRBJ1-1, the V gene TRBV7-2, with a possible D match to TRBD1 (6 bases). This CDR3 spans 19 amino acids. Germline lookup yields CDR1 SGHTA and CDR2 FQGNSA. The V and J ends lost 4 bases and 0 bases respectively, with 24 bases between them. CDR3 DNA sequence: TGTGCCAGCAGCTCAAGGGGGTTGGGGGGCTTTGAGGTGAACACTGAAGCTTTCTTT. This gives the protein CASSSRGLGGFEVNTEAFF.

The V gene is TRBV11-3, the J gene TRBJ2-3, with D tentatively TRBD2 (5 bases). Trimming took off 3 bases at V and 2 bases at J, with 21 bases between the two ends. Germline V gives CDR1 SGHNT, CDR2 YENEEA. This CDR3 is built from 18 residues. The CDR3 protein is CASSLAFGYGEFTDTQYF. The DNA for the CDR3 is TGTGCCAGCAGCTTGGCCTTCGGCTACGGGGAGTTCACAGATACGCAGTATTTT.

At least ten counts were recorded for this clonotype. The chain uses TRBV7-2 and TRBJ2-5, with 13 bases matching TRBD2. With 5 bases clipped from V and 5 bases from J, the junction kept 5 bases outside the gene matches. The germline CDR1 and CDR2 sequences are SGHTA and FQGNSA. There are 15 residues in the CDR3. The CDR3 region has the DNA TGTGCCAGCAGCCGCCGGACTAGCGGGAGTGAGACCCAGTACTTC. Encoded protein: CASSRRTSGSETQYF.

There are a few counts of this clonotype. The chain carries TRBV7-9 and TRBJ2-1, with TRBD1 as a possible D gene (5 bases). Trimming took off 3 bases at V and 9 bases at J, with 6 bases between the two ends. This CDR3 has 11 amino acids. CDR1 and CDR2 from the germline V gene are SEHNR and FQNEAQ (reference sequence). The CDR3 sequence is CASSFDSEQFF. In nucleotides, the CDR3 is TGTGCCAGCAGCTTCGACAGTGAGCAGTTCTTC.

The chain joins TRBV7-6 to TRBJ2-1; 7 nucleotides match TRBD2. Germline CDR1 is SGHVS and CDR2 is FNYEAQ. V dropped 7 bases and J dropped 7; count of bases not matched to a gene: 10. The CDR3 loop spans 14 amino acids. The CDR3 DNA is TGTGCCAGCACCGCCGGGGGGTGGAGTAATGAGCAGTTCTTC. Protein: CASTAGGWSNEQFF.

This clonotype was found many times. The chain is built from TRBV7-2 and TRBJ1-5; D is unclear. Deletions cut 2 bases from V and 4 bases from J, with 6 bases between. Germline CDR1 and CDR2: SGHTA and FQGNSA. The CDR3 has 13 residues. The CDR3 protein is CASSLQENQPQHF. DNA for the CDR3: TGTGCCAGCAGCTTACAGGAGAATCAGCCCCAGCATTTT.

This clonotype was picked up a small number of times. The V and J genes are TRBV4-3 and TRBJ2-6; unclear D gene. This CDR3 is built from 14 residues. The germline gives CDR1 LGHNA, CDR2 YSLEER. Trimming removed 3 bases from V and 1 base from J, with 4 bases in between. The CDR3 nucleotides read TGCGCCAGCAGCCAGGATTCTGGGGCCAACGTCCTGACTTTC. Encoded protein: CASSQDSGANVLTF.

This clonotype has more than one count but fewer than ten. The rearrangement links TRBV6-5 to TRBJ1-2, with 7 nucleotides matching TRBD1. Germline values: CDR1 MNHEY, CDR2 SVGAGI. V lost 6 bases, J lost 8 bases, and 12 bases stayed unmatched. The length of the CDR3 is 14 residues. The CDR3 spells CASRKTGRGSGYTF. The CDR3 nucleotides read TGTGCCAGCAGAAAGACAGGGCGGGGGAGCGGCTACACCTTC.

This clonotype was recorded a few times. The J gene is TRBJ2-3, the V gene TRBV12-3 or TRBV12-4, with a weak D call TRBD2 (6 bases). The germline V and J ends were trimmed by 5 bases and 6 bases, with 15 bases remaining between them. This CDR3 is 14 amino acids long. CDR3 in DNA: TGTGCCAGCAGTCCCGGGACTGCCTCGGATACGCAGTATTTT. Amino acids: CASSPGTASDTQYF.

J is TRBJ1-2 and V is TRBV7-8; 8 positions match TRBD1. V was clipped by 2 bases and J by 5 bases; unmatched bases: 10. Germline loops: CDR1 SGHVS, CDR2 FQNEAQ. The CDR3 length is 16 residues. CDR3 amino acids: CASSLSPGQGTYGYTF. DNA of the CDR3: TGTGCCAGCAGCTTATCGCCCGGACAGGGAACATATGGCTACACCTTC.

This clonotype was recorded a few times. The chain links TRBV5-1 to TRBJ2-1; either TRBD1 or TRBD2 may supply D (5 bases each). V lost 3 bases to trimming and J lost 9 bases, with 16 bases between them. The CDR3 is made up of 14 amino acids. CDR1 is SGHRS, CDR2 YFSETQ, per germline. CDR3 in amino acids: CASSSSGGVGEQFF. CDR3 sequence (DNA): TGCGCCAGCAGCTCCTCTGGGGGAGTGGGTGAGCAGTTCTTC. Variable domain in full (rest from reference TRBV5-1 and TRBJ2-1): KAGVTQTPRYLIKTRGQQVTLSCSPISGHRSVSWYQQTPGQGLQFLFEYFSETQRNKGNFPGRFSGRQFSNSRSEMNVSTLELGDSALYLCASSSSGGVGEQFFGPGTRLTVL.

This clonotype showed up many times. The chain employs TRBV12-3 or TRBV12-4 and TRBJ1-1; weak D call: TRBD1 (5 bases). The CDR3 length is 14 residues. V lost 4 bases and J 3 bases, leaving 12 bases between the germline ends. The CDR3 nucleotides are TGTGCCAGCAGTTCGCTGGCAGGGTACACTGAAGCTTTCTTT. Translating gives CASSSLAGYTEAFF.

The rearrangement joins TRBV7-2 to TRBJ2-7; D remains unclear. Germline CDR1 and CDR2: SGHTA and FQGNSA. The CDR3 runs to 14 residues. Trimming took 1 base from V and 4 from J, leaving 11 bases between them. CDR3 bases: TGTGCCAGCAGCTTAGAGGCTACTATGTACGAGCAGTACTTC. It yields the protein CASSLEATMYEQYF.

DNA for the CDR3: TGTGCCACCAGTGATCCACAGACAGGGGATGGAGGCTACACCTTC. As protein: CATSDPQTGDGGYTF. The chain carries TRBV24-1 and TRBJ1-2, with 8 bases lining up with TRBD1. Trimming took 3 bases from V and 8 from J; bases not matched to a gene: 10. The CDR3 totals 15 residues. Germline V gene lookup returns CDR1 KGHDR and CDR2 SFDVKD.

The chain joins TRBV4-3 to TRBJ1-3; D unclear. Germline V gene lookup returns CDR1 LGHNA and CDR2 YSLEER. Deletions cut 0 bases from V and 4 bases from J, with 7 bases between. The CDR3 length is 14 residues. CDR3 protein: CASSQEVEGNTIYF. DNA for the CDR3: TGCGCCAGCAGCCAAGAGGTGGAGGGAAACACCATATATTTT.

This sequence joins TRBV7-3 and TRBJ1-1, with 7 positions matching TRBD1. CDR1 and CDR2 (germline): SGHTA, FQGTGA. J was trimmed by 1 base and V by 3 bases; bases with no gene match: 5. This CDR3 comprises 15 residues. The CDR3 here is CASSFSGTENTEAFF. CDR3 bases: TGTGCCAGCAGCTTTTCCGGGACAGAGAACACTGAAGCTTTCTTT.

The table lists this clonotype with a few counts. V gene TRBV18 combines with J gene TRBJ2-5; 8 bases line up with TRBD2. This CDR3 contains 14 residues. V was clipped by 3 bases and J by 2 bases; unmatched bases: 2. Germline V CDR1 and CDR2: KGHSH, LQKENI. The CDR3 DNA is TGTGCCAGCTCACCCGGACTAGCTCAAGAGACCCAGTACTTC. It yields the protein CASSPGLAQETQYF. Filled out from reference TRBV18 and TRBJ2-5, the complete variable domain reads NAGVMQNPRHLVRRRGQEARLRCSPMKGHSHVYWYRQLPEEGLKFMVYLQKENIIDESGMPKERFSAEFPKEGPSILRIQQVVRGDSAAYFCASSPGLAQETQYFGPGTRLLVL.

The CDR3 coding sequence is TGTGCCAGCAGCGCCCTGGAACTAGCGGGAGCCGAGCAGTTCTTC. It codes for CASSALELAGAEQFF. The V and J genes are TRBV7-3 and TRBJ2-1; 11 bases are shared with TRBD2. The CDR3 has 15 residues. Germline assignment: CDR1 SGHTA and CDR2 FQGTGA. V shed 5 bases, J shed 10 bases, and the junction held 10 bases outside the gene matches. The full variable domain, in which reference TRBV7-3 and TRBJ2-1 provide the parts outside the CDR3, is GAGVSQTPSNKVTEKGKYVELRCDPISGHTALYWYRQSLGQGPEFLIYFQGTGAADDSGLPNDRFFAVRPEGSVSTLKIQRTERGDSAVYLCASSALELAGAEQFFGPGTRLTVL.

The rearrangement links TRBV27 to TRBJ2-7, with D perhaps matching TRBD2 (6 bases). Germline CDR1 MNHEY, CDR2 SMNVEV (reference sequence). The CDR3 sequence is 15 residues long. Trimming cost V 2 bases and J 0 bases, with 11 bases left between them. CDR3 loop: CASSLQRGTSYEQYF. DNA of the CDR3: TGTGCCAGCAGTTTACAGCGCGGGACCTCCTACGAGCAGTACTTC.

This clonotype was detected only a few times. CDR3 amino acids: CASSQPVSGNTIYF. In nucleotides, the CDR3 is TGTGCCAGCAGCCAGCCCGTCTCTGGAAACACCATATATTTT. V gene TRBV3-1 combines with J gene TRBJ1-3; D remains unclear. V was shortened by 3 bases and J by 0 bases, with 6 bases between the two germline ends. CDR3 length: 14 amino acids. The germline V gene encodes CDR1 LGHDT and CDR2 YNNKEL (reference sequence).

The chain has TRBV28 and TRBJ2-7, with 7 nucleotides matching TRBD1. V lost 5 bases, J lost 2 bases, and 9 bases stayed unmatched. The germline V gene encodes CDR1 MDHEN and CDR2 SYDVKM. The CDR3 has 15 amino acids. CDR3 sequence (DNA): TGTGCCAGCAGTGTCTTCTCGGACAGGACCTACGAGCAGTACTTC. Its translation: CASSVFSDRTYEQYF.

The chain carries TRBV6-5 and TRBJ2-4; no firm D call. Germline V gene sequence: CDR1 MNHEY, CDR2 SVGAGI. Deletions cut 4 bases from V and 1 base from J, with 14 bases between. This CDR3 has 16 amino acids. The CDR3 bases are TGTGCCAGCAGTTTCCGTCCCTTCGAGGCCAAAAACATTCAGTACTTC. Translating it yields CASSFRPFEAKNIQYF.